The next 30 T cell receptor beta chains were all read from a single sample in a study of CD8 T cells in ankylosing spondylitis. Study findings and constraints: What seemed typical of ankylosing spondylitis blood was a TCR beta motif built from eight highly homologous variants.

Via MiXCR, TCRdb re-called the 5' RACE reads, giving one row per CDR3 protein. Among around 490,000 distinct CDR3 sequences listed, roughly 5% were seen once. No antigen is known for these receptors. Sequencing input: blood, either unsorted or a sorted T cell fraction (not recorded which). Receptor source: a male donor with ankylosing spondylitis.

This clonotype came up a few times. The CDR3 DNA sequence: TGCAGTGCTAGAGAACCAGCGGGAGCCGGAGATACGCAGTATTTT. This codes for CSAREPAGAGDTQYF. The chain joins TRBV20-1 to TRBJ2-3; the match to TRBD2 covers 8 bases. The V and J ends lost 0 bases and 5 bases, in that order; junction bases with no gene match: 7. The CDR3 totals 15 residues. Germline V gene data show CDR1 as DFQATT and CDR2 as SNEGSKA (reference sequence).

This clonotype has only a few counts. V and J are TRBV30 and TRBJ2-7, with D perhaps TRBD1 (5 bases). This CDR3 has 11 residues. Trimming pared 5 bases from V and 6 bases from J, leaving 11 bases between. Germline CDR1 reads GTSNPN; CDR2 reads SVGIG (reference sequence). The CDR3 region has the DNA TGTGCCTGGGGTCGACAGAGCGAGCAGTACTTC. Protein product: CAWGRQSEQYF.

This clonotype was counted ten times or more. The chain carries TRBV29-1 and TRBJ2-7; 8 nucleotides match TRBD2. J was trimmed by 3 bases and V by 6 bases; bases with no gene match: 10. CDR1 and CDR2 (germline): SQVTM, ANQGSEA. The CDR3 extends over 14 amino acids. CDR3 residues: CSVANSGTSYEQYF. The CDR3 nucleotides are TGCAGCGTGGCGAACAGCGGGACTAGCTACGAGCAGTACTTC.

This clonotype was detected many times. This sequence joins TRBV12-3 or TRBV12-4 and TRBJ1-5; no firm D call. The V end was cut by 5 bases, the J end by 4 bases, with 6 bases between. There are 12 residues in the CDR3. This chain's CDR3 is CASSPHNQPQHF. CDR3 coding DNA: TGTGCCAGCAGTCCCCATAATCAGCCCCAGCATTTT.

This clonotype was picked up a small number of times. The chain combines TRBV6-5 with TRBJ2-1; D may be TRBD2 (7 bases). The germline V gene has CDR1 MNHEY and CDR2 SVGAGI. Trimming cost V 2 bases and J 4 bases, with 12 bases left between them. The CDR3 sequence is 15 residues long. The CDR3 spells CASSYAGDIYNEQFF. The CDR3 coding sequence is TGTGCCAGCAGTTACGCGGGGGACATATACAATGAGCAGTTCTTC.

The table lists this clonotype with many counts. The genes are TRBV6-5 and TRBJ2-1; TRBD2 matches at 9 bases. J was trimmed by 7 bases and V by 0 bases; bases with no gene match: 10. This CDR3 is built from 17 residues. From germline, CDR1 is MNHEY and CDR2 SVGAGI. The CDR3, as DNA: TGTGCCAGCAGTTACTCACTGCGGGAGGGCGGTAGGAATGAGCAGTTCTTC. Protein: CASSYSLREGGRNEQFF.

The table lists this clonotype with many counts. The chain combines TRBV7-9 with TRBJ2-7; TRBD2 might be the D (6 bases). Per the germline V gene, CDR1 is SEHNR and CDR2 is FQNEAQ (reference sequence). The V end lost 3 bases, the J end lost 6 bases, and 12 bases lay between the germline ends. This CDR3 spans 13 amino acids. The CDR3 DNA sequence: TGTGCCAGCAGCTTTGGGAGGTCGGGCGAGCAGTACTTC. Its translation is CASSFGRSGEQYF.

This chain joins TRBV5-1 and TRBJ1-1, with a possible D match to TRBD1 (5 bases). The CDR3 loop spans 15 amino acids. The V end lost 4 bases, the J end lost 3 bases, and 16 bases lay between the germline ends. Germline assignment: CDR1 SGHRS and CDR2 YFSETQ. CDR3 sequence reads: CASSPGGREDTEAFF. The DNA of the CDR3 is TGCGCCAGCAGCCCCGGTGGCAGGGAGGACACTGAAGCTTTCTTT.

This clonotype came up many times. The CDR3 region has the DNA TGTGCCAGCAGCTTTGCCCAGGCCTCCGAGCAGTACTTC. Encoded protein: CASSFAQASEQYF. The chain employs TRBV7-2 and TRBJ2-7; no clear D. V was shortened by 3 bases and J by 6 bases, with 12 bases between the two germline ends. The CDR3 covers 13 residues. Germline CDR1 and CDR2: SGHTA and FQGNSA. Full variable domain (outside the CDR3, taken from reference TRBV7-2 and TRBJ2-7): GAGVSQSPSNKVTEKGKDVELRCDPISGHTALYWYRQSLGQGLEFLIYFQGNSAPDKSGLPSDRFSAERTGGSVSTLTIQRTQQEDSAVYLCASSFAQASEQYFGPGTRLTVT.

This clonotype was recorded many times. This rearrangement joins TRBV27 to TRBJ2-2; 13 bases match TRBD2. V lost 5 bases, J lost 7 bases, and 10 bases stayed unmatched. The CDR3 sequence is 17 residues long. Per the germline V gene, CDR1 is MNHEY and CDR2 is SMNVEV (reference sequence). The CDR3 DNA reads TGTGCCAGCAGTCTCCGGACTAGCGGGAGCCGTATCGGGGAGCTGTTTTTT. Its translation is CASSLRTSGSRIGELFF.

Ten or more counts support this clonotype. The genes are TRBV29-1 and TRBJ2-3; D remains ambiguous. V lost 5 bases to trimming and J lost 2 bases, with 11 bases between them. Germline V lookup: CDR1 SQVTM, CDR2 ANQGSEA. This CDR3 contains 13 residues. The CDR3 is CSVRSSPTDTQYF. DNA of the CDR3: TGCAGCGTTCGGTCCAGCCCCACAGATACGCAGTATTTT.

At least ten counts were recorded for this clonotype. The rearrangement links TRBV7-9 to TRBJ2-7, with D perhaps matching TRBD1 (5 bases). Germline V gives CDR1 SEHNR, CDR2 FQNEAQ (reference sequence). The CDR3 length is 11 residues. CDR3: CAGQGSYEQYF. Here the CDR3 DNA reads TGTGCAGGGCAGGGCTCCTACGAGCAGTACTTC. Looking up the rest from reference TRBV7-9 and TRBJ2-7 gives the full variable domain: DTGVSQNPRHKITKRGQNVTFRCDPISEHNRLYWYRQTLGQGPEFLTYFQNEAQLEKSRLLSDRFSAERPKGSFSTLEIQRTEQGDSAMYLCAGQGSYEQYFGPGTRLTVT.

This clonotype rates as medium-sized (0.01 to 0.1%). The genes are TRBV14 and TRBJ2-7, with a possible D match to TRBD2 (5 bases). Trimming removed 0 bases at V and 10 bases at J, with 10 bases between. The germline CDR1 and CDR2 sequences are SGHDN and FVKESK. The CDR3 runs 12 residues. This CDR3 is CASSQDRRNQYF. CDR3 sequence (DNA): TGTGCCAGCAGCCAAGATAGGAGGAACCAGTACTTC.

This clonotype showed up many times. V is TRBV7-8 and J is TRBJ2-3; D not certain. The germline V gene has CDR1 SGHVS and CDR2 FQNEAQ. The V gene lost 1 base and the J gene lost 0 bases, with 8 bases spanning the gap. This CDR3 comprises 15 residues. CDR3 sequence: CASSLDGASTDTQYF. Written as DNA, the CDR3 is TGTGCCAGCAGCTTAGATGGCGCAAGCACAGATACGCAGTATTTT.

There are a few counts of this clonotype. The chain has TRBV11-2 and TRBJ2-5, with 12 bases matching TRBD2. V was clipped by 4 bases and J by 4 bases; unmatched bases: 10. Germline CDR1 SGHAT, CDR2 FQNNGV. The CDR3 sequence is 17 residues long. The CDR3 loop reads CASSSRTSGAIIETQYF. The CDR3 coding sequence is TGTGCCAGCAGCTCGCGGACTAGCGGGGCCATTATAGAGACCCAGTACTTC.

This clonotype appeared many times. The V call is TRBV6-1, the J call TRBJ2-5; D possibly corresponds to TRBD2 (5 bases). The CDR3 sequence is 16 residues long. With 6 bases removed from V and 7 bases from J, the gap between germline ends came to 24 bases. Germline V gene lookup returns CDR1 MNHNS and CDR2 SASEGT. The CDR3 is CASSLLPPSLGGTQYF. Here the CDR3 DNA reads TGTGCCAGCAGCCTCCTCCCGCCGTCCCTAGGAGGGACCCAGTACTTC.

This clonotype was seen at least ten times. The rearrangement links TRBV29-1 to TRBJ2-2; D remains unclear. CDR3 length equals 13 residues. The V end was cut by 3 bases, the J end by 4 bases, with 9 bases between. Germline V CDR1 and CDR2: SQVTM, ANQGSEA. The CDR3 DNA reads as TGCAGCGTTGACCCCGAGTTCACCGGGGAGCTGTTTTTT. It is translated as CSVDPEFTGELFF.

This clonotype was found many times. The chain has TRBV4-1 and TRBJ2-7; either TRBD1 or TRBD2 may supply D (5 bases each). Germline V gives CDR1 MGHRA, CDR2 YSYEKL. Deletions cut 1 base from V and 0 bases from J, with 10 bases between. The CDR3 sequence is 15 residues long. CDR3 nucleotide sequence: TGCGCCAGCAGCCAAGCCGGGACGGCCTCCTACGAGCAGTACTTC. Encoded protein: CASSQAGTASYEQYF.

This clonotype appeared many times. The CDR3 region is CAISEQGIYEQYF. The CDR3 nucleotides are TGTGCCATCAGCGAACAGGGGATCTACGAGCAGTACTTC. The chain has TRBV10-3 and TRBJ2-7; 7 bases agree with TRBD1. Germline lookup yields CDR1 ENHRY and CDR2 SYGVKD. The CDR3 totals 13 residues. With 6 bases clipped from V and 3 bases from J, the junction kept 5 bases outside the gene matches.

This clonotype was seen many times. The rearrangement links TRBV7-9 to TRBJ1-6, with a tentative D call TRBD1 (6 bases). Trimming shortened V by 3 bases and J by 5 bases, and 11 bases separated the two germline ends. CDR1 and CDR2 (germline): SEHNR, FQNEAQ (reference sequence). The CDR3 extends over 15 amino acids. The CDR3 here is CASSLTGGHNSPLHF. CDR3 bases: TGTGCCAGCAGCTTGACAGGCGGTCATAATTCACCCCTCCACTTT.

The sample holds many counts of this clonotype. The rearrangement links TRBV12-3 or TRBV12-4 to TRBJ1-2; 7 positions match TRBD1. This CDR3 contains 13 residues. V dropped 7 bases and J dropped 6; count of bases not matched to a gene: 8. The DNA of the CDR3 is TGTGCCAGCACCATTGGGAGGGGGCATGGCTACACCTTC. It encodes CASTIGRGHGYTF.

This clonotype was picked up many times. The chain employs TRBV10-3 and TRBJ1-2; D is perhaps TRBD1 (6 bases). This CDR3 spans 11 amino acids. V was shortened by 3 bases and J by 10 bases, with 9 bases between the two germline ends. Germline-derived CDR1 and CDR2 are ENHRY and SYGVKD. In DNA, the CDR3 is TGTGCCATCAGTGAACAGGGAGCCTACACCTTC. It translates to CAISEQGAYTF.

This clonotype appeared many times. CDR3 residues: CASSSSGQLNSPLHF. The CDR3 DNA reads TGTGCCAGCAGCTCCTCGGGACAGCTTAATTCACCCCTCCACTTT. The chain carries TRBV7-2 and TRBJ1-6; 7 nucleotides agree with TRBD1. Germline V lookup: CDR1 SGHTA, CDR2 FQGNSA. V was clipped by 4 bases and J by 6 bases; unmatched bases: 6. The CDR3 loop spans 15 amino acids.

The rearrangement uses TRBV3-1 and TRBJ2-7; D ambiguous. Trimming removed 3 bases from V and 3 bases from J, with 9 bases in between. CDR1 and CDR2 from the germline V gene are LGHDT and YNNKEL (reference sequence). The CDR3 is made up of 13 amino acids. For the CDR3, the DNA is TGTGCCAGCAGCCACGGAAGCCTCTACGAGCAGTACTTC. It translates to CASSHGSLYEQYF.

This clonotype came up many times. Its ends do not fully match the called genes, so a read error is possible. The rearrangement uses TRBV7-9 and TRBJ2-1, with D tentatively TRBD1 (5 bases). The CDR3 is made up of 12 amino acids. Per the germline V gene, CDR1 is SEHNR and CDR2 is FQNEAQ (reference sequence). The CDR3 loop reads CASRLGVNEQFF. The CDR3 region has the DNA TGTGCCAGCAGATTAGGGGTGAATGAGCAGTTCTTC.

This clonotype was recorded many times. The V and J genes are TRBV4-3 and TRBJ2-7, with 9 bases that match TRBD1. Trimming took 4 bases from V and 5 from J; bases not matched to a gene: 6. The CDR3 consists of 14 residues. CDR1 LGHNA and CDR2 YSLEER come from the germline V gene. CDR3 nucleotide sequence: TGCGCCAGCAGCCTCCGGGACAGGGCAGACGAGCAGTACTTC. Amino acid sequence: CASSLRDRADEQYF.

There are many counts of this clonotype. The chain joins TRBV6-5 to TRBJ1-5; no firm D call. With 0 bases removed from V and 9 bases from J, the gap between germline ends came to 9 bases. The CDR3 loop spans 13 amino acids. Germline V gives CDR1 MNHEY, CDR2 SVGAGI. CDR3 sequence: CASSYSGVSPQHF. The DNA for the CDR3 is TGTGCCAGCAGTTACTCGGGAGTTTCGCCCCAGCATTTT.

There are many counts of this clonotype. This chain links TRBV29-1 with TRBJ2-7; 12 bases are a match to TRBD1. The CDR3 has 14 amino acids. Losses at the gene ends were 6 bases for V and 7 bases for J; bases not matched to a gene: 10. Germline V lookup: CDR1 SQVTM, CDR2 ANQGSEA. Written as DNA, the CDR3 is TGCAGCGTCGCACCGGGACAGGGGGCAGGGGAGCAGTACTTC. Translated, it gives CSVAPGQGAGEQYF.

This clonotype was counted at least ten times. The genes are TRBV7-2 and TRBJ2-1; possibly TRBD1 for D (6 bases). Germline V gives CDR1 SGHTA, CDR2 FQGNSA. The CDR3 contains 15 residues. V shed 6 bases and J shed 3 bases, with 15 bases lying between them. The CDR3: CASSIQGPRYNEQFF. The CDR3 region has the DNA TGTGCCAGCAGTATACAGGGACCCCGCTACAATGAGCAGTTCTTC.

This clonotype was detected ten times or more. This sequence joins TRBV7-9 and TRBJ2-1, with 14 positions matching TRBD2. The V gene's germline CDR1 is SEHNR and CDR2 FQNEAQ (reference sequence). V shed 5 bases, J shed 12 bases, and the junction held 12 bases outside the gene matches. This CDR3 spans 16 amino acids. The CDR3 spells CASSQPSGTSGSRQFF. The CDR3 bases are TGTGCCAGCAGCCAACCATCCGGGACTAGCGGGAGTAGGCAGTTCTTC.